A selection of T cell receptor beta chains follows, all from one sample in a study of blood T cells in healthy people across ages. TCRdb independently ran MiXCR on the 5' RACE reads; one entry per CDR3 protein. In the table there are about 1 million distinct CDR3 sequences, about 23% of which are singletons. The data were also submitted as part of a second study, on T cells of mothers and their children.

Specimen: blood. These receptors originate from a girl aged 2 to 9 in good health. CDR3s include the opening cysteine and the closing phenylalanine or tryptophan. The D gene is left open where the match is weak. Clone size is shown for a subset of rows, as once, few, many or a class of expanded clone.

D gene,J gene,clone size,V gene,CDR3 protein,CDR3 DNA
-,TRBJ1-4,-,TRBV2,CASSWGPYGDLFF,TGTGCCAGCAGTTGGGGGCCGTACGGTGATCTGTTTTTT
TRBD2,TRBJ2-2,few,TRBV11-1,CASSPPSGYTGELFF,TGTGCCAGCAGCCCCCCTAGCGGATACACCGGGGAGCTGTTTTTT
-,TRBJ2-3,few,TRBV28,CASISHPDGGEDTQYF,TGTGCCAGTATCTCTCATCCGGACGGAGGTGAAGATACGCAGTATTTT
-,TRBJ2-5,few,TRBV28,CASSFFGVRWETQYF,TGTGCCAGCAGTTTCTTCGGAGTGCGGTGGGAGACCCAGTACTTC
TRBD1,TRBJ2-7,-,TRBV27,CASSWTGTGSYEQYF,TGTGCCAGCAGTTGGACCGGGACAGGGAGCTACGAGCAGTACTTC
-,TRBJ2-7,few,TRBV7-9,CASNPGFFSYEQYF,TGTGCCAGCAACCCAGGGTTTTTCTCCTACGAGCAGTACTTC
TRBD2,TRBJ2-3,-,TRBV11-2,CASSLHSGRGTDTQYF,TGTGCCAGCAGCTTACACAGCGGGAGGGGCACAGATACGCAGTATTTT
-,TRBJ1-5,-,TRBV12-3/TRBV12-4,CASSYLIGTVVNQPQHF,TGTGCCAGCAGTTACCTTATAGGGACGGTTGTTAATCAGCCCCAGCATTTT
TRBD1,TRBJ2-7,few,TRBV7-9,CASSSFTPDRDYEQYF,TGTGCCAGCAGCTCTTTCACGCCGGACAGGGACTACGAGCAGTACTTC
-,TRBJ2-5,-,TRBV28,CASSRTGTSSREQYF,TGTGCCAGCAGCAGAACAGGGACATCCTCTAGGGAGCAGTACTTC
-,TRBJ1-5,few,TRBV10-3,CAIKAREGNQPQHF,TGTGCCATCAAAGCCAGGGAGGGCAATCAGCCCCAGCATTTT
-,TRBJ2-3,-,TRBV13,CASSSDNRLPTDTQYF,TGTGCCAGCAGCTCGGATAACAGGTTACCCACAGATACGCAGTATTTT
-,TRBJ1-6,-,TRBV4-3,CASSQVRGHLSYNSPLHF,TGCGCCAGCAGCCAAGTGAGGGGACACCTCTCCTATAATTCACCCCTCCACTTT
-,TRBJ2-5,-,TRBV7-2,CATKTGQETQYF,TGTGCCACTAAGACTGGGCAAGAGACCCAGTACTTC
-,TRBJ1-5,few,TRBV12-3/TRBV12-4,CASSSPQAGDQPQHF,TGTGCCAGCAGTTCCCCCCAAGCAGGGGATCAGCCCCAGCATTTT
-,TRBJ2-7,few,TRBV6-6,CASSPRSDPYEQYF,TGTGCCAGCAGCCCGCGGAGTGATCCTTACGAGCAGTACTTC
-,TRBJ1-6,-,TRBV10-3,CAISEGHKGSPLHF,TGTGCCATCAGTGAAGGACATAAGGGTTCACCCCTCCACTTT
-,TRBJ2-4,few,TRBV18,CASSYTILAKNIQYF,TGTGCCAGCTCCTACACCATCTTAGCCAAAAACATTCAGTACTTC
TRBD1,TRBJ1-2,few,TRBV4-3,CASSASGQGAYGYTF,TGCGCCAGCAGCGCGTCGGGACAGGGGGCGTATGGCTACACCTTC
TRBD1,TRBJ1-1,few,TRBV10-3,CAISDRGLRRGNTEAFF,TGTGCCATCAGCGACAGGGGGCTAAGGAGAGGGAACACTGAAGCTTTCTTT
-,TRBJ1-5,-,TRBV29-1,CSVANSNQPQHF,TGCAGCGTTGCTAACAGTAATCAGCCCCAGCATTTT
TRBD2,TRBJ2-3,once,TRBV14,CASSGTSPDTQYF,TGTGCCAGTTCCGGGACTAGTCCAGATACGCAGTATTTT
TRBD1,TRBJ1-6,few,TRBV3-1,CASSQRQGEAPLHF,TGTGCCAGCAGCCAGAGACAGGGAGAAGCACCCCTCCACTTT
-,TRBJ2-7,-,TRBV18,CASSLQTGSSYEQYF,TGTGCCAGCTCACTACAGACAGGTAGCTCCTACGAGCAGTACTTC
-,TRBJ1-1,few,TRBV29-1,CSVMNARDRTLAFF,TGCAGCGTTATGAATGCCCGGGACCGAACTCTTGCTTTCTTT
TRBD1,TRBJ2-7,few,TRBV25-1,CASSGTGGRVYEQYF,TGTGCCAGCAGTGGAACAGGGGGAAGAGTCTACGAGCAGTACTTC
TRBD1,TRBJ2-3,-,TRBV7-9,CASRPKFTGGGGDTQYF,TGTGCCAGCAGGCCTAAATTCACAGGGGGCGGAGGGGATACGCAGTATTTT
TRBD1,TRBJ2-7,-,TRBV4-3,CASSQDGRGNHEQYF,TGCGCCAGCAGCCAAGATGGCAGGGGGAACCACGAGCAGTACTTC
-,TRBJ1-3,-,TRBV10-3,CAINQGQLSGNTIYF,TGTGCCATCAACCAAGGACAGCTCTCTGGAAACACCATATATTTT
-,TRBJ2-7,-,TRBV12-5,CASGGGSWADEQYF,TGTGCTAGTGGTGGGGGATCATGGGCGGACGAGCAGTACTTC
-,TRBJ2-2,few,TRBV13,CASSPGGVITGELFF,TGTGCCAGCAGCCCCGGCGGGGTAATCACCGGGGAGCTGTTTTTT
TRBD2,TRBJ2-1,few,TRBV7-8,CASSDTSGGTNEQFF,TGTGCCAGCAGCGACACTAGCGGGGGAACCAATGAGCAGTTCTTC
-,TRBJ2-5,-,TRBV11-2,CASTLGAKSGETQYF,TGTGCCAGCACCCTAGGAGCTAAATCGGGGGAGACCCAGTACTTC
-,TRBJ1-5,many,TRBV12-3/TRBV12-4,CASSFLLTQPQHF,TGTGCCAGCAGTTTCCTACTCACACAGCCCCAGCATTTT
-,TRBJ1-1,-,TRBV5-6,CASNDVGGAMNTEAFF,TGTGCCAGCAACGACGTAGGGGGGGCGATGAACACTGAAGCTTTCTTT
-,TRBJ1-1,-,TRBV29-1,CSVRGPAAEAFF,TGCAGCGTCCGTGGGCCGGCCGCTGAAGCTTTCTTT
-,TRBJ1-2,-,TRBV6-1,CASSEISPGHFYGYTF,TGTGCCAGCAGTGAAATATCACCGGGACACTTCTATGGCTACACCTTC
-,TRBJ1-4,-,TRBV14,CASSRYGTYNEKLFF,TGTGCCAGCAGCCGCTACGGGACCTATAATGAAAAACTGTTTTTT
-,TRBJ1-1,-,TRBV28,CASSLDPGQNTEAFF,TGTGCCAGCAGTTTGGATCCGGGGCAGAACACTGAAGCTTTCTTT
TRBD1,TRBJ1-2,-,TRBV7-9,CASSYGTGMSYGYTF,TGTGCCAGCAGCTACGGGACAGGGATGAGTTATGGCTACACCTTC
-,TRBJ2-1,few,TRBV7-9,CALMVYQFF,TGTGCCCTTATGGTATACCAGTTCTTC
-,TRBJ1-6,-,TRBV7-3,CASSLIGVPASPLHF,TGTGCCAGCAGCTTAATCGGGGTCCCGGCTTCACCCCTCCACTTT
TRBD2,TRBJ2-4,few,TRBV7-2,CASRPGGAWNIQYF,TGTGCCAGCAGACCCGGGGGGGCCTGGAACATTCAGTACTTC
-,TRBJ2-1,-,TRBV5-6,CASSPGAGAYNEQFF,TGTGCCAGCAGCCCCGGGGCTGGGGCCTACAATGAGCAGTTCTTC
-,TRBJ1-1,few,TRBV4-1,CASSQGWGDTEAFF,TGCGCCAGCAGCCAAGGGTGGGGAGACACTGAAGCTTTCTTT
TRBD1,TRBJ1-2,few,TRBV4-2,CASSQGGRQGNYGYTF,TGTGCCAGCAGCCAAGGAGGTAGACAGGGTAACTATGGCTACACCTTC
-,TRBJ2-7,few,TRBV6-6,CASSAGKRKYF,TGTGCCAGCAGCGCGGGAAAAAGGAAGTACTTC
-,TRBJ2-7,few,TRBV4-3,CASSQDRNTAYGQYF,TGCGCCAGCAGCCAAGATAGGAACACCGCCTACGGGCAGTACTTC
-,TRBJ2-7,-,TRBV4-1,CASSQDSSATYEQYF,TGCGCCAGCAGCCAAGATAGTAGCGCAACCTACGAGCAGTACTTC
TRBD2,TRBJ2-1,few,TRBV7-2,CASSLAPGGNNEQFF,TGTGCCAGCAGCTTAGCCCCGGGAGGGAACAATGAGCAGTTCTTC
-,TRBJ2-1,few,TRBV4-2,CASSHLTDNEQFF,TGTGCCAGCAGCCATCTGACAGACAATGAGCAGTTCTTC
-,TRBJ2-1,-,TRBV7-9,CASSVNRVLTVSYNEQFF,TGTGCCAGCAGCGTCAATCGGGTCCTAACTGTCTCCTACAATGAGCAGTTCTTC
-,TRBJ2-1,-,TRBV5-1,CATARGQGPNEQFF,TGCGCAACCGCCCGGGGCCAGGGGCCCAATGAGCAGTTCTTC
-,TRBJ1-2,few,TRBV5-6,CASSLYTLGYTF,TGTGCCAGCAGCTTGTATACATTGGGCTACACCTTC
TRBD2,TRBJ2-7,few,TRBV20-1,CSAPGLAPYEQYF,TGCAGTGCCCCAGGACTAGCTCCCTACGAGCAGTACTTC